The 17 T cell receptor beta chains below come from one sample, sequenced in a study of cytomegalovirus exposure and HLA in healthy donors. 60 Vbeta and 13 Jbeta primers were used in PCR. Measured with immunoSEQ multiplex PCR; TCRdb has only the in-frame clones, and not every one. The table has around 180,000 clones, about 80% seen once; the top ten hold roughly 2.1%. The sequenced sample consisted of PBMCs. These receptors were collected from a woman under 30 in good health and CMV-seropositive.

CDR3 loop: CSGTTGGLNEQFF. CDR3 sequence (DNA): TGCAGCGGGACGACAGGGGGCCTAAATGAGCAGTTCTTC. J is TRBJ2-1 and V is TRBV29-1; 10 bases match TRBD1. Germline V gene data show CDR1 as SQVTM and CDR2 as ANQGSEA. V trimming: 7 bases; J trimming: 7 bases; junction bases outside the gene matches: 7. CDR3 length: 13 amino acids.

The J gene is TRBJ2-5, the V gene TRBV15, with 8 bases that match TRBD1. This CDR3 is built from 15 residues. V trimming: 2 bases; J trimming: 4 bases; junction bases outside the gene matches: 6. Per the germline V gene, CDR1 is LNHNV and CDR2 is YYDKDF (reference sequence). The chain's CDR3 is CATSRLGTGGETQYF. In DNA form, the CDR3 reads TGTGCCACCAGCAGACTTGGGACAGGAGGAGAGACCCAGTACTTC.

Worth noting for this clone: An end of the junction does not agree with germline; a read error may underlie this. This chain's CDR3 is CASCMGGYNEQFF. CDR3 DNA: TGTGCCAGTTGTATGGGGGGCTACAATGAGCAGTTCTTC. The chain is built from TRBV19 and TRBJ2-1, with D perhaps TRBD2 (6 bases). The CDR3 is 13 amino acids. Germline CDR1 and CDR2: LNHDA and SQIVND (reference sequence).

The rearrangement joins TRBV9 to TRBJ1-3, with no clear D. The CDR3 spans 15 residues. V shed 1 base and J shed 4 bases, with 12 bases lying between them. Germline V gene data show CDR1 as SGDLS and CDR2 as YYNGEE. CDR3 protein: CASSVSTALGNTIYF. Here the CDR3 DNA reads TGTGCCAGCAGCGTAAGCACAGCTCTGGGAAACACCATATATTTT.

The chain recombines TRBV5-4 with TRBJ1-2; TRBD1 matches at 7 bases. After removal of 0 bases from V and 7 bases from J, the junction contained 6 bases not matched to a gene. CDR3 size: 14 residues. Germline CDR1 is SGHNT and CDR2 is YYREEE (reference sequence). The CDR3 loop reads CASSLAWQGGGYTF. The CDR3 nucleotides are TGTGCCAGCAGCTTGGCTTGGCAGGGGGGTGGCTACACCTTC. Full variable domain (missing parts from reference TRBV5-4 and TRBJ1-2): ETGVTQSPTHLIKTRGQQVTLRCSSQSGHNTVSWYQQALGQGPQFIFQYYREEENGRGNFPPRFSGLQFPNYSSELNVNALELDDSALYLCASSLAWQGGGYTFGSGTRLTVV.

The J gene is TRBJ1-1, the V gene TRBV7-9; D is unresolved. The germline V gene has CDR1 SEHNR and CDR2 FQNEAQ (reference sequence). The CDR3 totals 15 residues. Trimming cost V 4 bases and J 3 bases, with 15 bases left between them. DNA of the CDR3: TGTGCCAGCAGCTCCTCGGGTTGGGGAGACACTGAAGCTTTCTTT. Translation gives CASSSSGWGDTEAFF. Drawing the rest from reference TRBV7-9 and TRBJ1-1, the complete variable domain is DTGVSQNPRHKITKRGQNVTFRCDPISEHNRLYWYRQTLGQGPEFLTYFQNEAQLEKSRLLSDRFSAERPKGSFSTLEIQRTEQGDSAMYLCASSSSGWGDTEAFFGQGTRLTVV.

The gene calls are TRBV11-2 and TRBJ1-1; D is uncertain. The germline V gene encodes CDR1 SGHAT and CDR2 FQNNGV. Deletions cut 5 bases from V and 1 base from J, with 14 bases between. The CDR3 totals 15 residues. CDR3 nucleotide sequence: TGTGCCAGCAGCCCGGCAGGACGGGAGAACACTGAAGCTTTCTTT. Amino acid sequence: CASSPAGRENTEAFF.

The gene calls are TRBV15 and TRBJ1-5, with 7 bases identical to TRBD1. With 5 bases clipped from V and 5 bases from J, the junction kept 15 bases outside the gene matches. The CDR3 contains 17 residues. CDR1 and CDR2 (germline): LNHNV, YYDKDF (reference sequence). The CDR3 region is CATSGQTGPHLYQPQHF. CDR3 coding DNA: TGTGCCACCAGCGGACAGACAGGGCCCCATCTCTATCAGCCCCAGCATTTT.

In DNA, the CDR3 is TGTGCCAGCAGGACAGGGGCCTCACCCCTCCACTTT. This encodes CASRTGASPLHF. The V and J genes are TRBV6-5 and TRBJ1-6; 8 nucleotides line up with TRBD1. In germline, CDR1 is MNHEY, CDR2 SVGAGI. Trimming took 6 bases from V and 10 from J; bases not matched to a gene: 2. The CDR3 loop spans 12 amino acids.

This CDR3 reads CASSPTRTGQGETQYF. As DNA, the CDR3 is TGTGCCAGCAGTCCAACTCGGACAGGCCAAGGGGAGACCCAGTACTTC. The chain employs TRBV27 and TRBJ2-5; 7 nucleotides align to TRBD1. Trimming removed 5 bases from V and 5 bases from J; junction bases left unmatched: 14. Germline V CDR1 and CDR2: MNHEY, SMNVEV (reference sequence). The CDR3 is 16 amino acids.

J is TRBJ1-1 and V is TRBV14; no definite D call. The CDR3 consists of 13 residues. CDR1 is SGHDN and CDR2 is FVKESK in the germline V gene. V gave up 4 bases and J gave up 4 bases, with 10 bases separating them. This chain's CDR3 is CASSLGLITEAFF. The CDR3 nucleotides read TGTGCCAGCAGCCTTGGGCTGATCACTGAAGCTTTCTTT. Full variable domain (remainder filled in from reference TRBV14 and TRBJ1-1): EAGVTQFPSHSVIEKGQTVTLRCDPISGHDNLYWYRRVMGKEIKFLLHFVKESKQDESGMPNNRFLAERTGGTYSTLKVQPAELEDSGVYFCASSLGLITEAFFGQGTRLTVV.

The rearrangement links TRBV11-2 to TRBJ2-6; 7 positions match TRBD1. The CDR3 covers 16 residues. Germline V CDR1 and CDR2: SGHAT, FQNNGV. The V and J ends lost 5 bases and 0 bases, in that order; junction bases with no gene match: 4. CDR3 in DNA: TGTGCCAGCAGCGGGACAGTACGCTCTGGGGCCAACGTCCTGACTTTC. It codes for CASSGTVRSGANVLTF.

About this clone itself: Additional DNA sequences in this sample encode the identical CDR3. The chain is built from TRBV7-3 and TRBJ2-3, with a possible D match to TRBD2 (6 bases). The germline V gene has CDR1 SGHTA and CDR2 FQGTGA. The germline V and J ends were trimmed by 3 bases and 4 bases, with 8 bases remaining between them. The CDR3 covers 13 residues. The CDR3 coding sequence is TGTGCCAGCAGCTTGGGAGGCGCAGATACGCAGTATTTT. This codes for CASSLGGADTQYF.

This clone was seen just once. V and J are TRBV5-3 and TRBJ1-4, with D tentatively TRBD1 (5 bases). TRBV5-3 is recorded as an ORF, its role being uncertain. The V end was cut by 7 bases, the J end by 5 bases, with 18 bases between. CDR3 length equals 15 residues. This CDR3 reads CARGIADRKNEKLFF. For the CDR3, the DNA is TGTGCCAGAGGCATCGCAGACAGAAAAAATGAAAAACTGTTTTTT.

The DNA for the CDR3 is TGTGCCAGCAGCAAAGAACAGAGGGTGGCCTACAATGAGCAGTTCTTC. This gives the protein CASSKEQRVAYNEQFF. V and J are TRBV21-1 and TRBJ2-1; the table gives TRBD2 as D, unverified against the DNA. TRBV21-1 is assigned pseudogene status. The length of the CDR3 is 16 residues.

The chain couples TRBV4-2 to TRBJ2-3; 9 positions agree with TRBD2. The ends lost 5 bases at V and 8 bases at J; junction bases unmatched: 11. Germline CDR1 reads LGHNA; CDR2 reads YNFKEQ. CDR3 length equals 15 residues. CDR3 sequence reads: CASSSSRTSEGTQYF. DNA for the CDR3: TGTGCCAGCAGCTCTTCCCGGACTAGCGAGGGTACGCAGTATTTT.

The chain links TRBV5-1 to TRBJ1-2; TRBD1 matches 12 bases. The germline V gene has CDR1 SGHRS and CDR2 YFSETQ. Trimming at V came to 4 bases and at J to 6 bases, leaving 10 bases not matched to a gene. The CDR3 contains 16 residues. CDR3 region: CASSIGTGGDWDGYTF. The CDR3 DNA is TGCGCCAGCAGCATCGGGACAGGGGGCGATTGGGATGGCTACACCTTC.